This T cell receptor (beta chain) comes out of a study of human T cells and chemical hapten exposure. On the study more broadly: Sensitization employed 2% DPC on about 2 cm by about 2 cm of upper inner arm skin. Each patch test put 0.01% DPC on the upper back, and results were read at 6 days. From small differences in pooled library volume came most of the variation in per-sample TCR yields.

Trimming removed 11 bases at V and 2 bases at J, with 11 bases between. Germline V gene sequence: CDR1 MNHEY, CDR2 SVGAGI. CDR3 length: 12 residues. In its sample, this clonotype was seen many times. TCRdb reprocessed the RACE reads via MiXCR and lists one record per CDR3 protein. This table has tens of thousands of distinct CDR3 sequences, around 10% appearing once. As for time point: patch test 2, 6 weeks after DPC sensitization. Described treatment: therapeutic diphenylcyclopropenone sensitization with weekly scalp DPC. Sequencing started from total RNA isolated from unfractionated whole blood. The sample in question was whole blood, obtained in connection with sensitization to the hapten diphenylcyclopropenone (DPC). This chain connects TRBV6-5 to TRBJ2-3; unclear D gene. The sequence was obtained from a man aged 18 to 30 with alopecia areata. Some clones in this sample may be carry-over from other donors' samples. The chain's CDR3 is CARLNVTDTQYF. The DNA for the CDR3 is TGTGCCCGCCTAAATGTCACAGATACGCAGTATTTT.